The 26 T cell receptor beta chains reported below all come from one sample, sequenced in a study of CD8 T cells in ankylosing spondylitis. TCRdb reanalysed the 5' RACE reads using MiXCR and keeps one entry per CDR3 protein. Of a few hundred thousand distinct CDR3 sequences in the sample, roughly a tenth are singletons; the top ten hold about 20%. The sequencing input was blood, either unsorted or a sorted T cell fraction (not recorded which). The receptors were sampled from a male donor with ankylosing spondylitis or in good health (not recorded which).

This clonotype came up many times. The V and J genes are TRBV6-1 and TRBJ2-3, with 7 bases identical to TRBD2. The CDR3 consists of 14 residues. Looked up from germline, CDR1 is MNHNS and CDR2 is SASEGT. Trimming removed 7 bases from V and 2 bases from J; junction bases left unmatched: 6. The CDR3, as DNA: TGTGCCAGCAATCAAGCGGGGTACACAGATACGCAGTATTTT. Its protein is CASNQAGYTDTQYF.

This clonotype was seen a handful of times. CDR3 sequence reads: CSTVAGGRETQYF. As DNA, the CDR3 is TGCAGTACCGTAGCGGGGGGGCGGGAGACCCAGTACTTC. This rearrangement joins TRBV20-1 to TRBJ2-5; TRBD2 matches 11 bases. The CDR3 has 13 residues. J lost 5 bases, V lost 8 bases, and 7 bases had no gene match. Per germline, CDR1 DFQATT and CDR2 SNEGSKA (reference sequence).

This clonotype has a count of ten or more. The chain links TRBV12-3 or TRBV12-4 to TRBJ1-2, with D perhaps TRBD1 (5 bases). This CDR3 has 14 amino acids. V lost 6 bases, J lost 4 bases, and 15 bases lay in between. DNA of the CDR3: TGTGCCAGCAGATCCGGGACTTCTCTCTATGGCTACACCTTC. It is translated as CASRSGTSLYGYTF.

This clonotype turned up a few times. The V and J genes are TRBV12-3 or TRBV12-4 and TRBJ1-6; possible D gene TRBD1, 5 bases. The CDR3 contains 15 residues. V was cut by 2 bases and J by 2 bases, with 7 bases left in between. The CDR3 bases are TGTGCCAGCAGTTTAAGGGGTACCTATAATTCACCCCTCCACTTT. Protein: CASSLRGTYNSPLHF.

At least ten counts were recorded for this clonotype. V is TRBV9 and J is TRBJ2-7; no reliable D call. V lost 2 bases, J lost 0 bases, and 9 bases lay in between. The length of the CDR3 is 14 residues. CDR1 SGDLS and CDR2 YYNGEE come from the germline V gene. DNA of the CDR3: TGTGCCAGCAGCGTCGACGGCTACTCCTACGAGCAGTACTTC. This gives the protein CASSVDGYSYEQYF.

This clonotype has a handful of counts. The V call is TRBV7-2, the J call TRBJ2-3; no firm D call. Per the germline V gene, CDR1 is SGHTA and CDR2 is FQGNSA. V was pared by 1 base and J by 0 bases, with 5 bases between. CDR3 size: 14 residues. The CDR3 coding sequence is TGTGCCAGCAGCTTAGACTTTAGCACAGATACGCAGTATTTT. This gives the protein CASSLDFSTDTQYF.

This clonotype has at least ten counts. In DNA, the CDR3 is TGTGCCAGCAGGAAACAGGGGGCGAGGGATTCACCCCTCCACTTT. Translated: CASRKQGARDSPLHF. The chain carries TRBV6-1 and TRBJ1-6; 9 nucleotides line up with TRBD1. The V and J ends lost 6 bases and 8 bases, in that order; junction bases with no gene match: 8. The CDR3 length is 15 residues. Germline-derived CDR1 and CDR2 are MNHNS and SASEGT.

In this sample, this clonotype turned up a few times. The V call is TRBV7-3, the J call TRBJ2-1; the D gene is possibly TRBD1 (5 bases). Trimming left V 5 bases short and J 6 bases short, with 11 bases between. The V gene's germline CDR1 is SGHTA and CDR2 FQGTGA. The CDR3 totals 13 residues. The CDR3 nucleotides are TGTGCCAGCAGCGCCGCAGGGCCCAATGAGCAGTTCTTC. It is translated as CASSAAGPNEQFF.

This clonotype was observed a handful of times. V is TRBV5-1 and J is TRBJ1-2; no reliable D call. Germline V gene sequence: CDR1 SGHRS, CDR2 YFSETQ. V dropped 3 bases and J dropped 4 bases, with 19 bases sitting between them. The CDR3 is 16 residues long. This chain's CDR3 is CASSSLLSKPGYGYTF. Here the CDR3 DNA reads TGCGCCAGCAGCTCGTTGCTTTCCAAGCCGGGCTATGGCTACACCTTC.

There are many counts of this clonotype. The rearrangement joins TRBV7-9 to TRBJ2-7, with D possibly matching TRBD1 (5 bases). The germline V gene encodes CDR1 SEHNR and CDR2 FQNEAQ (reference sequence). This CDR3 has 14 amino acids. V lost 5 bases, J lost 0 bases, and 11 bases lay in between. In nucleotides, the CDR3 is TGTGCCAGCAGCACACGACAGCTCTCCTACGAGCAGTACTTC. This codes for CASSTRQLSYEQYF.

V gene TRBV5-1 combines with J gene TRBJ2-5; 9 nucleotides match TRBD1. This CDR3 has 15 amino acids. Germline CDR1 SGHRS, CDR2 YFSETQ. The V gene end was trimmed by 4 bases and the J gene end by 0 bases; junction bases not matched to a gene: 4. DNA for the CDR3: TGCGCCAGCAGCGGCGGGACAGGGCACCAAGAGACCCAGTACTTC. Its protein is CASSGGTGHQETQYF.

This clonotype was recorded at least ten times. The chain uses TRBV24-1 and TRBJ1-5; D not resolved. This CDR3 has 12 amino acids. From germline, CDR1 is KGHDR and CDR2 SFDVKD. V lost 3 bases to trimming and J lost 7 bases, with 6 bases between them. The DNA for the CDR3 is TGTGCCACCAGTGATCAGGCCCAGCCCCAGCATTTT. Encoded protein: CATSDQAQPQHF.

In its sample, this clonotype was seen many times. The chain is built from TRBV20-1 and TRBJ2-3; weak D call: TRBD2 (5 bases). This CDR3 has 13 residues. Germline CDR1 and CDR2: DFQATT and SNEGSKA (reference sequence). The ends were cut back, 4 bases at V and 1 base at J, with 9 bases in the middle. The CDR3: CSATTAGTDTQYF. The CDR3 DNA reads TGCAGTGCTACTACAGCGGGCACAGATACGCAGTATTTT.

A few counts support this clonotype. The V and J genes are TRBV7-2 and TRBJ2-5, with 8 bases aligning to TRBD2. J was trimmed by 2 bases and V by 10 bases; bases with no gene match: 3. Germline-derived CDR1 and CDR2 are SGHTA and FQGNSA. The CDR3 sequence is 12 residues long. CDR3 in DNA: TGTGCCACCGCGGGGGGTCAAGAGACCCAGTACTTC. Protein sequence: CATAGGQETQYF.

This clonotype occurred many times. The chain is built from TRBV20-1 and TRBJ1-5, with 10 bases lining up with TRBD1. V trimming: 7 bases; J trimming: 4 bases; junction bases outside the gene matches: 7. CDR1 is DFQATT, CDR2 SNEGSKA, per germline (reference sequence). The CDR3 is 14 residues long. CDR3 residues: CSVQDRGGNQPQHF. The CDR3 DNA reads TGCAGTGTCCAGGACAGGGGGGGAAATCAGCCCCAGCATTTT.

In this sample, this clonotype turned up many times. The V and J genes are TRBV10-2 and TRBJ2-3; TRBD2 might be the D (6 bases). The germline gives CDR1 WSHSY, CDR2 SAAADI. The CDR3 consists of 14 residues. Trimming shortened V by 6 bases and J by 0 bases, and 10 bases separated the two germline ends. Here the CDR3 DNA reads TGCGCCAGCAGACCGGGACTGAGCACAGATACGCAGTATTTT. It encodes CASRPGLSTDTQYF.

A note on this clonotype: A much larger clone differs from this one at a single base, so this may be a read error. This rearrangement joins TRBV12-3 or TRBV12-4 to TRBJ1-3; D is unclear. CDR3 length equals 14 residues. In DNA, the CDR3 is TGTGCCAGCAGTCCCAGAGTCTCTCGAAACACCATATATTTT. Protein product: CASSPRVSRNTIYF.

In its sample, this clonotype was seen a few times. The rearrangement links TRBV5-1 to TRBJ1-1; no clear D. Germline V gene lookup returns CDR1 SGHRS and CDR2 YFSETQ. The CDR3 runs 14 residues. V lost 4 bases, J lost 0 bases, and 10 bases lay in between. The CDR3 spells CASSGSQMNTEAFF. CDR3 nucleotides: TGCGCCAGCAGCGGGTCACAAATGAACACTGAAGCTTTCTTT.

This clonotype has more than one count but fewer than ten. The rearrangement joins TRBV5-1 to TRBJ2-7; TRBD1 matches 7 bases. After removal of 4 bases from V and 0 bases from J, the junction contained 7 bases not matched to a gene. Germline V CDR1 and CDR2: SGHRS, YFSETQ. The CDR3 has 15 residues. This CDR3 is CASSPQGPHSYEQYF. The CDR3 coding sequence is TGCGCCAGCAGCCCACAGGGGCCCCACTCCTACGAGCAGTACTTC. The variable domain in full, completed from reference TRBV5-1 and TRBJ2-7, reads KAGVTQTPRYLIKTRGQQVTLSCSPISGHRSVSWYQQTPGQGLQFLFEYFSETQRNKGNFPGRFSGRQFSNSRSEMNVSTLELGDSALYLCASSPQGPHSYEQYFGPGTRLTVT.

This sequence joins TRBV7-2 and TRBJ2-2, with D uncertain. Germline assignment: CDR1 SGHTA and CDR2 FQGNSA. This CDR3 spans 15 amino acids. Trimming removed 1 base from V and 0 bases from J, with 6 bases in between. The CDR3 protein is CASSLDGANTGELFF. The CDR3 region has the DNA TGTGCCAGCAGCTTAGATGGAGCGAACACCGGGGAGCTGTTTTTT.

There are many counts of this clonotype. The chain links TRBV24-1 to TRBJ1-2; D call uncertain. V was pared by 1 base and J by 4 bases, with 12 bases between. Germline assignment: CDR1 KGHDR and CDR2 SFDVKD. CDR3 size: 15 residues. The CDR3 nucleotides are TGTGCCACCAGTGATTTCCTCCGGGTCCTCTATGGCTACACCTTC. This gives the protein CATSDFLRVLYGYTF.

The sample holds a few counts of this clonotype. The V and J genes are TRBV7-2 and TRBJ2-5; unclear D gene. V shed 1 base and J shed 3 bases, with 12 bases lying between them. Germline loops: CDR1 SGHTA, CDR2 FQGNSA. The CDR3 is 15 residues long. The CDR3 spells CASSLGLPWEETQYF. CDR3 in DNA: TGTGCCAGCAGCTTAGGACTCCCCTGGGAAGAGACCCAGTACTTC.

This clonotype appeared many times. The genes are TRBV2 and TRBJ2-6, with 9 bases matching TRBD1. V lost 6 bases and J lost 0; bases outside the gene matches: 3. CDR1 and CDR2 (germline): SNHLY, FYNNEI. This CDR3 comprises 16 residues. The CDR3 region has the DNA TGTGCCAGCAGACGGGACAGGGACTCTGGGGCCAACGTCCTGACTTTC. It codes for CASRRDRDSGANVLTF. Full variable domain (missing parts from reference TRBV2 and TRBJ2-6): EPEVTQTPSHQVTQMGQEVILRCVPISNHLYFYWYRQILGQKVEFLVSFYNNEISEKSEIFDDQFSVERPDGSNFTLKIRSTKLEDSAMYFCASRRDRDSGANVLTFGAGSRLTVL.

The sample holds many counts of this clonotype. The chain combines TRBV2 with TRBJ1-1, with D hard to call. CDR1 is SNHLY and CDR2 is FYNNEI in the germline V gene. The CDR3 loop spans 12 amino acids. Trimming shortened V by 7 bases and J by 2 bases, and 8 bases separated the two germline ends. The CDR3 DNA reads as TGTGCCAGCACGGGATATAACACTGAAGCTTTCTTT. Amino acid sequence: CASTGYNTEAFF.

This clonotype has at least ten counts. The rearrangement joins TRBV5-1 to TRBJ1-2, with a weak D call TRBD1 (6 bases). V lost 4 bases, J lost 6 bases, and 13 bases lay in between. This CDR3 contains 13 residues. Germline V gene data show CDR1 as SGHRS and CDR2 as YFSETQ. Written as DNA, the CDR3 is TGCGCCAGCAGCACCCAGGGGAGGGATGGCTACACCTTC. Translation gives CASSTQGRDGYTF.

This clonotype showed up many times. The chain employs TRBV29-1 and TRBJ2-2, with 13 bases lining up with TRBD2. V shed 7 bases and J 4 bases; nucleotides not matched to a gene: 6. From germline, CDR1 is SQVTM and CDR2 ANQGSEA. The CDR3 covers 15 residues. In DNA form, the CDR3 reads TGCAGCGCACGGACTAGCGGGGGTCTCACCGGGGAGCTGTTTTTT. Translated, it gives CSARTSGGLTGELFF.